The 15 T cell receptor beta chains reported below all come from one sample, sequenced in a study of control samples from healthy donors and cancer patients. Clones were read by immunoSEQ multiplex PCR, and TCRdb kept only the in-frame ones, dropping some. Of 95,000 to 110,000 clones listed, roughly 89% are singletons. The sequenced sample was PBMCs. All receptors come from a man in his fifties or sixties with lung cancer.

This chain uses TRBV7-9 with TRBJ2-7; D uncertain. V lost 7 bases and J 2 bases, leaving 15 bases between the germline ends. Germline V lookup: CDR1 SEHNR, CDR2 FQNEAQ (reference sequence). The CDR3 loop spans 14 amino acids. The CDR3 spells CASTDTDLTYEQYF. In DNA form, the CDR3 reads TGTGCCAGCACCGACACCGACCTAACCTACGAGCAGTACTTC.

The rearrangement joins TRBV9 to TRBJ2-3, with 8 bases matching TRBD1. Germline CDR1 and CDR2: SGDLS and YYNGEE. The ends lost 0 bases at V and 3 bases at J; junction bases unmatched: 6. This CDR3 has 16 residues. CDR3 residues: CASSVVTGGRTDTQYF. CDR3 DNA sequence: TGTGCCAGCAGCGTAGTTACAGGGGGTAGAACAGATACGCAGTATTTT.

A word on this clone: The sample holds other DNA sequences that translate to the same CDR3. The rearrangement uses TRBV27 and TRBJ2-7, with a weak D call TRBD1 (5 bases). The CDR3 has 14 amino acids. V lost 3 bases, J lost 2 bases, and 11 bases lay in between. Germline assignment: CDR1 MNHEY and CDR2 SMNVEV (reference sequence). CDR3 bases: TGTGCCAGCAGTTTGCAGGGCCTTCCCTACGAGCAGTACTTC. Its protein is CASSLQGLPYEQYF.

The chain is built from TRBV2 and TRBJ2-2; TRBD2 aligns across 8 bases. Germline assignment: CDR1 SNHLY and CDR2 FYNNEI. CDR3 length equals 16 residues. Germline trimming cut 7 bases from V and 4 bases from J; bases unmatched to any gene: 11. The CDR3 sequence: CASIGTSGPGTGELFF. The CDR3 DNA is TGTGCCAGCATCGGGACTAGTGGTCCTGGCACCGGGGAGCTGTTTTTT.

The rearrangement links TRBV6-1 to TRBJ2-5; TRBD2 matches at 9 bases. The CDR3 has 17 amino acids. V dropped 1 base and J dropped 4; count of bases not matched to a gene: 10. Germline CDR1 reads MNHNS; CDR2 reads SASEGT. CDR3 DNA sequence: TGTGCCAGCAGTGAAGGAATGCTAGCGGGGAAGCGAGAGACCCAGTACTTC. The encoded protein is CASSEGMLAGKRETQYF.

V gene TRBV7-8 combines with J gene TRBJ1-2; 9 nucleotides align to TRBD1. Germline loops: CDR1 SGHVS, CDR2 FQNEAQ. The trim removed 1 base at V and 0 bases at J, leaving 3 bases unmatched. CDR3 length: 16 amino acids. CDR3: CASSLGQGVANYGYTF. The CDR3 nucleotides are TGTGCCAGCAGCTTAGGACAGGGGGTCGCTAACTATGGCTACACCTTC.

V usage is TRBV3-1 (or the pseudogene TRBV3-2) and J usage is TRBJ1-1, with 9 nucleotides matching TRBD1. CDR3 size: 15 residues. In germline, CDR1 is LGHDT, CDR2 YNNKEL (reference sequence). The J segment lost 6 bases and the V segment lost 4 bases, leaving 9 bases of the junction unmatched. CDR3 amino acids: CASSRWDREVAEAFF. The CDR3 DNA follows: TGTGCCAGCAGCCGGTGGGACAGGGAGGTCGCTGAAGCTTTCTTT.

The V call is TRBV9, the J call TRBJ1-1; 9 bases line up with TRBD1. The CDR3 is 18 amino acids. Germline CDR1 reads SGDLS; CDR2 reads YYNGEE. The junction had 12 bases not matched to a gene; V was cut back by 0 bases and J by 3 bases. CDR3: CASSVAPGQGRFDTEAFF. The CDR3, as DNA: TGTGCCAGCAGCGTAGCTCCTGGACAGGGGAGGTTTGACACTGAAGCTTTCTTT.

This clone was detected only once. V is TRBV30 and J is TRBJ1-3; no firm D call. Trimming removed 1 base from V and 0 bases from J, with 7 bases in between. CDR3 length: 14 amino acids. Germline values: CDR1 GTSNPN, CDR2 SVGIG (reference sequence). The CDR3 loop reads CAWSGYLSGNTIYF. CDR3 bases: TGTGCCTGGAGTGGGTACCTCTCTGGAAACACCATATATTTT.

The chain carries TRBV5-1 and TRBJ1-3, with D possibly TRBD1 on 5 matching bases. Germline CDR1 is SGHRS and CDR2 is YFSETQ. Trimming took off 0 bases at V and 2 bases at J, with 9 bases between the two ends. CDR3 length equals 15 residues. CDR3: CASSLGGVAGNTIYF. The CDR3 DNA sequence: TGCGCCAGCAGCTTGGGAGGGGTGGCTGGAAACACCATATATTTT. Complete variable domain (other parts from reference TRBV5-1 and TRBJ1-3): KAGVTQTPRYLIKTRGQQVTLSCSPISGHRSVSWYQQTPGQGLQFLFEYFSETQRNKGNFPGRFSGRQFSNSRSEMNVSTLELGDSALYLCASSLGGVAGNTIYFGEGSWLTVV.

This clone has only one observation. As DNA, the CDR3 is TGTGCCAGCAGCCTAAACAGGAATAACTATGGCTACACCTTC. This codes for CASSLNRNNYGYTF. The chain joins TRBV11-1 to TRBJ1-2; weak D call: TRBD1 (5 bases). CDR3 length: 14 amino acids. Germline CDR1 and CDR2: SGHAT and FQDESV (reference sequence). Trimming left V 5 bases short and J 1 base short, with 11 bases between.

The chain employs TRBV13 and TRBJ1-2; 11 bases are shared with TRBD1. CDR3 length: 18 residues. Trimming cost V 6 bases and J 2 bases; bases outside gene matches: 14. In germline, CDR1 is PRHDT, CDR2 FYEKMQ (reference sequence). CDR3 sequence: CASRKRYVGQGANYGYTF. The CDR3 nucleotides are TGTGCCAGCAGAAAAAGATATGTTGGACAGGGGGCAAACTATGGCTACACCTTC.

The J gene is TRBJ1-1, the V gene TRBV5-1; 10 bases line up with TRBD1. CDR3 length: 15 residues. V lost 4 bases and J lost 7; bases outside the gene matches: 10. Germline values: CDR1 SGHRS, CDR2 YFSETQ. The CDR3 region has the DNA TGCGCCAGCAGCACCAGACAGGGGGCCGAAGTTGAAGCTTTCTTT. Translation: CASSTRQGAEVEAFF.

The V and J genes are TRBV14 and TRBJ2-3, with TRBD1 identical over 7 bases. Germline trimming cut 4 bases from V and 3 bases from J; bases unmatched to any gene: 7. The CDR3 covers 15 residues. Germline V gene sequence: CDR1 SGHDN, CDR2 FVKESK. The CDR3 region is CASSPIRGQTDTQYF. DNA for the CDR3: TGTGCCAGCAGCCCAATTAGGGGACAGACAGATACGCAGTATTTT.

This clone was seen once. The chain has TRBV5-5 and TRBJ1-5, with no clear D. Germline assignment: CDR1 SGHKS and CDR2 YYEKEE (reference sequence). CDR3 length: 13 amino acids. Trimming removed 0 bases at V and 4 bases at J, with 5 bases between. The CDR3 loop reads CASSLDRNQPQHF. CDR3 in DNA: TGTGCCAGCAGCTTGGATAGGAATCAGCCCCAGCATTTT.